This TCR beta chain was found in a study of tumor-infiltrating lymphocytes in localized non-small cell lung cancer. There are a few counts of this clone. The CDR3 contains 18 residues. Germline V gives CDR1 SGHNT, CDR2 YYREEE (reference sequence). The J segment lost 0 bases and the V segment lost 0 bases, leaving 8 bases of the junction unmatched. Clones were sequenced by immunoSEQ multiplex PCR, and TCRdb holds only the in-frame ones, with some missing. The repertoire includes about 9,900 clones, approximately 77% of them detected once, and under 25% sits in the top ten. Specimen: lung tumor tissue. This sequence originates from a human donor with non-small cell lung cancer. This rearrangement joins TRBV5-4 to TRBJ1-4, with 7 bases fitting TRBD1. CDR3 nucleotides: TGTGCCAGCAGCTTGGCCAGGGGAGGGGGCGCAACTAATGAAAAACTGTTTTTT. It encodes CASSLARGGGATNEKLFF.